This TCR beta chain appears in the sequencing data of a study of cytomegalovirus exposure and HLA in healthy donors (dated by TCRdb to 2016 to 2017). Regarding the research as a whole: In an earlier analysis of some 550 of the donors, 250 to 350 Gb of sequence data and approximately 120 million unique TCR beta sequences from 150 million to 200 million T cells were reported. All discovery cohort repertoires had been generated on a single sequencing platform. An early release that covered several hundred HLA-typed donors contained approximately 300 gigabases of sequencing data and about 84 million unique TCR sequences. Typing coverage differed by locus: A, B, C, DRB1 and DQB1 were typed in roughly 629-630 donors, DQA1 in 500 to 550, DPA1 in roughly 590, and DPB1 in roughly 450. Alongside the repertoire data, information on donor age, sex, ethnicity and CMV serostatus was compiled. Of the roughly 400 genotyped donors, roughly 80% fell in the genetic ancestry cluster associated with self-reported Caucasian donors. Both class I and class II loci were covered by HLA typing, at four-digit resolution. In the later analysis, no new phenotypic data were used to find candidate immune exposures; instead, reliance was placed on TCR beta sequences and their occurrence across donors. Genome-wide SNP genotypes for about three fifths of the 666 donors were used in a later genetic analysis, which treated that subset as a discovery cohort. The aim of the study was to test whether cataloging public T cell receptors could identify signatures of past pathogen exposure. An earlier analysis of some 500 of the donors used high-throughput TCR beta sequencing to judge whether each TCR beta V gene segment behaved as functional or pseudogenic. The study used immunosequencing to profile the T cell repertoires of several hundred subjects and linked those repertoires to cytomegalovirus serostatus. Among 350 to 400 genotyped donors of the cohort, an average of approximately 250,000 unique TCR beta nucleotide sequences were sequenced per donor, roughly 18% of them non-productive. High-throughput TCR immunosequencing, statistical association of individual TCRs with disease status, and machine learning were combined to predict cytomegalovirus infection status. To study patterns of TCR occurrence, a later analysis re-analyzed previously published TCR beta repertoires from more than 550 donors and added high-resolution HLA genotyping. Along with the approximately 700-subject first cohort, a separate validation cohort of over a hundred different subjects was used. Five DR-DQ haplotypes were treated as single units for association and clustering because of strong linkage in the cohort.

Overall results and qualifications from the work: Sequencing depth was assumed to be roughly uniform across donors in the presence/absence analyses, though that assumption may not hold. A later genetic analysis associated a missense DCLRE1C variant with V-gene and J-gene trimming of TCR beta chains, and an independent cohort replicated the association. Cytomegalovirus status was reported to be diagnosed by the classifier with high specificity and sensitivity in both the original and validation cohorts. Only TCR beta chains were sequenced in this cohort, and the absence of alpha or paired-chain data limited detectable features. A few of the identified cytomegalovirus-associated TCR beta chains were confirmed in vitro to be specific for cytomegalovirus antigens. A further reported finding was that TCR beta sequences accurately predicted the HLA-A and HLA-B alleles for most subjects in the first cohort. Linkage disequilibrium might explain the correlated functional status among segregating V segments, but an unknown experimental factor could not be ruled out. HLA typing was unavailable for some donors at each locus, so association tests used only the typed subset. While some public TCRs were present in many individuals, most TCR sequences turned up only very rarely across donors. A later analysis found that most CMV-associated TCR beta chains appeared HLA-restricted, with HLA associations seemingly driven largely by CMV exposure. A later analysis reported that several top co-occurrence clusters appeared linked to parvovirus B19, influenza, CMV and Epstein-Barr virus. In the study, approximately 160 TCR beta chains were listed as associated with cytomegalovirus. An earlier analysis of approximately 590 of the donors showed that most TCR beta V segments appeared in productive rearrangements either about 90% or about 30% of the time, which broadly matched IMGT annotations. The authors suggested that the approach could potentially be extended to other disease states and immunological phenotypes. In a later analysis, HLA-associated TCR beta chains showed more clonal expansion and lower generation probabilities than non-associated chains that were equally common. About 15 rarely observed V segments, including chromosome 9 orphons, were excluded from the earlier analysis of about 600 of the donors because counts were too low. In a later analysis, the rate of TCR association differed among HLA loci, with DRB1 alleles having the most associated TCRs and HLA-C alleles having the fewest. The sequencing pipeline was judged likely to have produced a cluster of highly shared sequence variants as a technical artifact. Because the 87-base-pair reads could not distinguish some IMGT-functional V segments, including TRBV6-2 and TRBV6-3, those segments were excluded. In a later genetic analysis, fewer N-insertions in productive TCRs were reported among donors in an Asian-associated ancestry cluster than the approximately 630-donor mean. The only immune exposure information available for the cohort was CMV serostatus. At a false discovery rate of 0.05, a later analysis linked under 20,000 TCR beta sequences to specific HLA alleles. When HLA alleles, especially DR and DQ, strongly co-occurred, attributing TCR associations to individual alleles was difficult.

The cohort consisted of more than 650 healthy bone marrow donors. Cohort members were all nominally healthy when sampled, although unrecorded immune exposures were likely present. The donor tested CMV seropositive, placing the donor among the 250 to 350 seropositive members of the cohort. A peripheral blood sample was provided by each donor, and peripheral blood mononuclear cells were used for TCR beta sequencing. The Qiagen DNeasy Blood Extraction Kit was used to extract genomic DNA from the blood cell samples. Points on this clone: The clone's antigen remains unknown. No base quality information exists; no much larger clone differs at one position.

From the cysteine up to the phenylalanine, the CDR3 has a length of 15 residues. Of all the DNA, just the CDR3 is kept, 45 bases in frame from base 1. V gives up 3 bases and J gives up 7 bases, and the segment between their germline ends measures 15 bases. Based on the germline V gene, the CDR1 and CDR2 sequences are MNHNS and SASEGT. Libraries were made using the immunoSEQ multiplex PCR assay. For the multiplex PCR, a mixture combining 60 forward primers for TCR Vbeta segments and 13 reverse primers for TCR Jbeta segments was used. The CDR3 region of rearranged TCR beta genes was amplified from genomic DNA with a multiplex PCR assay. The Illumina HiSeq System was used to sequence the amplified TCR beta libraries as 87-base-pair reads. The original methods were these. A later analysis tallied 75 million to 95 million unique TCR beta chains across the 666 repertoires, and about 10 million of those chains were shared by two or more donors. To remove PCR and sequencing errors, raw reads were error-corrected and collapsed into unique sequences using a nearest-neighbor algorithm that merged closely related sequences. To assign V, D and J gene segments, CDR3 sequences were aligned to IMGT reference sequences. Each retained sequence needed at least a six-nucleotide match to both a V gene segment and a J gene segment. A rearrangement was called productive if the CDR3 had no stop codons and remained in frame with V and J, and every other rearrangement was called non-productive. CDR3 was defined by IMGT convention, running from the second conserved V-encoded cysteine to the conserved J-encoded phenylalanine. Sequences without an unambiguous match to a single V gene segment were excluded from the earlier analysis of about 600 of the donors. An earlier analysis of several hundred of the donors classified V segments as functional when productive rearrangements were above 56.7% and as segregating when the standard deviation between donors was above 5%. To diagnose cytomegalovirus status from the catalog of TCR beta chain sequences, a statistical classification framework was built. In a later analysis, V and J genes were assigned by comparing TCR nucleotide sequences against IMGT/GENE-DB human TR gene sequences. A later analysis assigned CDR3 sequences and most-parsimonious VDJ recombination scenarios with the TCRdist pipeline. In a later analysis, each TCR beta chain was defined by its CDR3 amino acid sequence together with its V-gene family, and reads lacking a unique V-gene family were excluded. In a later analysis, around 600 highly shared, low-generation-probability nucleotide sequences were removed to address suspected cross-contamination and a sequencing artifact. In a later analysis, a clonal expansion index was calculated for each public chain from normalized within-repertoire ranks of inferred template counts. A later analysis computed generation probabilities with a VDJ recombination model fitted to out-of-frame rearrangements, and checked the results against IGoR. In a later analysis, TCR-TCR, TCR-HLA and TCR-CMV co-occurrence was scored with hypergeometric tests, and a repertoire-size bias correction was applied to TCR pairs. In a later analysis, false discovery rates were estimated by permuting HLA or CMV assignments 20 times. In a later analysis, co-occurring TCRs were grouped with DBSCAN, and TCRdist sequence similarity was added when clustering was performed within HLA-allele-positive subsets. For co-occurrence clustering, repertoires with fewer than 30,000 or more than 120,000 public chains were excluded, along with 5 or 6 repertoires with anomalous nucleotide sharing. The table comes from immuneACCESS by way of TCRdb, which keeps in-frame sequences with V and J called. Part of the clones is missing from these tables; in studies checked, under half for an unresolved V gene and the rest for unknown reasons. The DNA gave D and trimming, while V, J and clone size come from that table. In this sample the table shows 200,000 to 250,000 clones, around 80% of which occur a single time. The top ten hold around 2.9% of the sample.

Sequenced input: PBMCs. The sequence links TRBV6-1 to TRBJ1-4; no D gene call is confident. This clonotype originated in a woman aged 55-70 years in good health and CMV-seropositive. The nucleotide sequence is given as TGTGCCAGCAGTGACCTTGACAACCCCGTTGAAAAACTGTTTTTT. This sequence encodes CASSDLDNPVEKLFF.